These T cell receptor beta chains were read from a single sample in a study of T cells in Graves' hyperthyroidism and ophthalmopathy. TCRdb re-analysed the multiplex PCR reads in MiXCR, keeping a single row per CDR3 protein. Among about 350,000 distinct CDR3 sequences listed, approximately 19% were seen once. The sequencing input was blood. The receptors derive from a young woman with Graves' hyperthyroidism. Both conserved end residues are part of each CDR3. The order of the fields is V gene, J gene, clone size, CDR3 protein. Clone size is not always given. Where it is, it says once, few, many or a class for expanded clones.

>TRBV6-1|TRBJ2-7|few
CASSKPKDSTRYYEQYF
>TRBV20-1|TRBJ2-7|many
CSAYYLDTSYEQYF
>TRBV2|TRBJ1-6|many
CASSEIRDRARSPLHF
>TRBV5-1|TRBJ2-5|.
CASSLGGRSRRETQYF
>TRBV7-2|TRBJ2-7|.
CASSPAAERGGEQYF
>TRBV20-1|TRBJ2-6|many
CSAPLWGGFSGANVLTF
>TRBV6-1|TRBJ2-5|many
CASSERPHDREGETQYF
>TRBV6-1|TRBJ2-5|.
CASRDRGGQTQYF
>TRBV7-8|TRBJ1-2|many
CASSARGRGFDGYTF
>TRBV20-1|TRBJ2-2|many
CSASGDLVRGELFF
>TRBV6-2/TRBV6-3|TRBJ1-5|.
CASSHGRVKGSNQPQHF
>TRBV6-5|TRBJ2-7|.
CASSSVAGLSYEQYF
>TRBV7-2|TRBJ1-1|many
CASSWTTGPEAFF
>TRBV6-1|TRBJ1-1|many
CAALIGTANTEAFF
>TRBV6-1|TRBJ2-5|.
CASSPRGQVGRETQYF
>TRBV2|TRBJ2-5|many
CAGVKETQYF
>TRBV20-1|TRBJ1-5|many
CSARVGRERTQHF
>TRBV24-1|TRBJ1-1|many
CATSDLGEAFF
>TRBV6-5|TRBJ1-5|.
CASSLTGSRQPQRF
>TRBV2|TRBJ1-4|many
CASNKGTGGEKLFF
>TRBV14|TRBJ2-5|few
CASSQMTGSKTQYF
>TRBV28|TRBJ1-5|many
CASSAPGGTSNQPQHF
>TRBV27|TRBJ1-2|many
CASSLSEGIYGYTF
>TRBV7-8|TRBJ1-3|few
CASSLRGGFSGNTIYF
>TRBV18|TRBJ1-2|few
CASSQGASSNYGYTF
>TRBV12-3/TRBV12-4|TRBJ1-1|once
CASSTTINTEAFF
>TRBV7-2|TRBJ2-5|.
CASSLRAMDTETQYF
>TRBV5-6|TRBJ1-5|.
CASSLTGEDSNQPQHF
>TRBV7-2|TRBJ1-2|.
CASSLDAGDGGYTF
>TRBV20-1|TRBJ2-7|many
CSAAPQAYEQYF
>TRBV27|TRBJ1-2|many
CASRSSYGYTF
>TRBV6-1|TRBJ1-5|.
CASSAGGDQPQHF
>TRBV7-8|TRBJ2-4|.
CASSLARANIQYF
>TRBV12-5|TRBJ1-1|many
CASGLGPGYGGTEAFF
>TRBV10-3|TRBJ2-7|many
CAISEAGDEQYF
>TRBV2|TRBJ1-1|many
CASSEGTRRNTEAFF
>TRBV7-2|TRBJ2-3|many
CASSLAHTITDTQYF
>TRBV24-1|TRBJ1-1|many
CATSDFRGEAFF
>TRBV15|TRBJ1-5|many
CATSSLYQGFSNQPQHF
>TRBV19|TRBJ1-5|few
CASRAGTVTNQPQHF
>TRBV11-2|TRBJ2-2|few
CASSLDFGLMGTGELFF
>TRBV12-3/TRBV12-4|TRBJ2-2|many
CASRSRATAAGGELFF
>TRBV12-3/TRBV12-4|TRBJ1-2|many
CASSQGTGRMRGYTF
>TRBV6-4|TRBJ1-2|.
CASSDWSRTGGDFEGYTF
>TRBV12-3/TRBV12-4|TRBJ2-7|many
CASRTGLYEQYF
>TRBV4-1|TRBJ2-4|.
CASSHPTRDAKNIQYF
>TRBV10-3|TRBJ2-7|many
CAISRQGPYEQYF
>TRBV12-3/TRBV12-4|TRBJ1-1|few
CASKTETNTEAFF
>TRBV7-2|TRBJ1-1|many
CASARTGQNTEAFF
>TRBV30|TRBJ2-4|.
CAWTRLAGGKNIQYF
>TRBV6-1|TRBJ1-5|.
CASSRMGTGDNQPQHF
>TRBV7-3|TRBJ1-6|few
CASSLRGRGSPLHF
>TRBV30|TRBJ1-1|many
CAWIGQGGEAFF
>TRBV11-2|TRBJ2-5|many
CASSEGWTETQYF
>TRBV5-1|TRBJ2-2|.
CASIKAAGDLVTGELFF
>TRBV6-5|TRBJ2-7|many
CASSYAGSSYEQYF
>TRBV9|TRBJ1-2|.
CASNNNYGYTF
>TRBV12-3/TRBV12-4|TRBJ2-7|few
CASSLIQGGYEQYF
>TRBV11-2|TRBJ2-2|few
CASSLRTSGAWNTGELFF
>TRBV20-1|TRBJ2-5|few
CSAPPGLAGGLQETQYF